This TCR beta chain comes out of a study of T cells expressing NK-cell markers. Study details: Researchers got TCR beta repertoires out of sorted CD3+CD56+NKG2C+, CD3+CD56+NKG2C- and CD3+CD56-NKG2C+ T cells. The study sequenced eight donors, seven HCMV-seropositive and one seronegative.

Study results and caveats: Each of over 5 donors carried dominant NKG2C+ clonotypes accounting for about 1.0-7.0% of CD8+ T cells. The CD3+CD56-NKG2C+ fraction of several donors was likewise dominated by these clonotypes.

The CDR3 sequence is 14 residues long. As to this clonotype: Its antigen is as yet unknown.

For each CDR3 protein, TCRdb gives one entry from its re-call of the 5' RACE reads, without DNA. Its listing shows fewer than 550,000 distinct CDR3 sequences. The sample comprised blood T cells: a sorted CD56 or NKG2C T cell subset, CD4+ or CD8+ T cells, or bulk PBMC T cells (not recorded which). The rearrangement joins TRBV21-1 to TRBJ2-7. TRBV21-1 counts as a pseudogene. The sequence was collected from a woman between 45 and 65 years old in good health. This CDR3 is CASGARKSSYEQYF.